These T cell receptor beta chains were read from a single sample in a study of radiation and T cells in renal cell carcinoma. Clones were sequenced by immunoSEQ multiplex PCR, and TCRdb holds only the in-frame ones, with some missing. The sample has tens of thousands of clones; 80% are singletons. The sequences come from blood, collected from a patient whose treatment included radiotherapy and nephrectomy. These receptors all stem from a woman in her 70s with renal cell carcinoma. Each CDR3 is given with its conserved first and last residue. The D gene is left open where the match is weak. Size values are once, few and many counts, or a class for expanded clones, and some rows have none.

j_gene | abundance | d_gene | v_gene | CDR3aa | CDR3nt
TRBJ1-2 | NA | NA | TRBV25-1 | CASRETGVNYGYTF | TGTGCCAGCAGAGAGACAGGAGTAAACTATGGCTACACCTTC
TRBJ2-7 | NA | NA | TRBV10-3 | CATRYVYEQYF | TGTGCCACCCGCTACGTCTACGAGCAGTACTTC
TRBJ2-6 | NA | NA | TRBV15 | CATSRDLGFLGANVLTF | TGTGCCACCAGCAGAGATCTTGGGTTTTTAGGGGCCAACGTCCTGACTTTC
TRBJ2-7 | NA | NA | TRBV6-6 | CASSYSLSEQYF | TGTGCCAGCAGTTACTCACTGTCCGAGCAGTACTTC
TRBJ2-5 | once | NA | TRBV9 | CASSINRGLNGETQYF | TGTGCCAGCAGCATTAACAGGGGACTTAATGGGGAGACCCAGTACTTC
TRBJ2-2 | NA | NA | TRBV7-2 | CASSLRLGPTGELFF | TGTGCCAGCAGCCTACGACTAGGACCCACCGGGGAGCTGTTTTTT
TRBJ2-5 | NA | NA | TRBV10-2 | CASRDPPTQYF | TGCGCCAGCAGGGACCCCCCGACCCAGTACTTC
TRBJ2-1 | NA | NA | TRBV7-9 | CASSLGGLSTNEQFF | TGTGCCAGCAGCTTAGGAGGACTATCCACGAATGAGCAGTTCTTC
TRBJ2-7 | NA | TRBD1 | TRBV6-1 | CASSERTGGFYEQYF | TGTGCCAGCAGTGAACGTACAGGGGGCTTCTACGAGCAGTACTTC
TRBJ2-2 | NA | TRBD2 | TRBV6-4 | CASRPLLGTIAGTGELFF | TGTGCCAGCAGGCCCCTCCTCGGGACTATCGCGGGCACCGGGGAGCTGTTTTTT
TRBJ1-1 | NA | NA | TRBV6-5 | CASSYRRQDLDTEAFF | TGTGCCAGCAGTTACCGGAGGCAGGACTTGGACACTGAAGCTTTCTTT
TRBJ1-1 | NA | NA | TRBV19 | CASSIDLSQNGPTEAFF | TGTGCCAGTAGTATAGATCTGTCCCAGAACGGACCCACTGAAGCTTTCTTT
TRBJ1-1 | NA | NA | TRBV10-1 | CASSEGLLGRPNTEAFF | TGCGCCAGCAGTGAGGGTCTTTTAGGACGTCCGAACACTGAAGCTTTCTTT
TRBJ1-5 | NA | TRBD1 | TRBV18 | CASSPGQAGDQPQHF | TGTGCCAGCTCACCGGGACAGGCCGGAGATCAGCCCCAGCATTTT
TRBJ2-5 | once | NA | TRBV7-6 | CASSLGSVQETQYF | TGTGCCAGCAGCTTAGGTAGCGTACAAGAGACCCAGTACTTC
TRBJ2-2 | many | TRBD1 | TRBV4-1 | CASSVRTGENTGELFF | TGCGCCAGCAGCGTTCGGACAGGCGAGAACACCGGGGAGCTGTTTTTT
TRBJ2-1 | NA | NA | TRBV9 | CASSPQYGGPYNEQFF | TGTGCCAGCAGCCCCCAATATGGGGGGCCCTACAATGAGCAGTTCTTC
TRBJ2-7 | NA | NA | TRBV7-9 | CASSLGGASAYEQYF | TGTGCCAGCAGCTTGGGGGGGGCATCGGCCTACGAGCAGTACTTC
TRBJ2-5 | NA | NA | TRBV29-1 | CSVNPGQETQYF | TGCAGCGTTAATCCAGGGCAAGAGACCCAGTACTTC